This T cell receptor beta chain derives from a study of radiation and T cells in renal cell carcinoma. Broader study findings: Top tumor clonotypes rose in blood 2 weeks post-radiation, then contracted.

Comments on this clone: Its antigen remains unidentified.

Deletions cut 2 bases from V and 6 bases from J, with 7 bases between. This CDR3 region has 12 residues. Germline V gives CDR1 LGHNA, CDR2 YSLEER. Profiling relied on immunoSEQ multiplex PCR, and the TCRdb table lists in-frame clones only, not all of them. Of 120,000 to 150,000 clones in the sample, approximately 87% are singletons; the top ten hold roughly 25%. Regarding time point: baseline pretreatment blood. The sample's treatment: 15 Gy SBRT to primary tumor, nephrectomy 4 weeks later. This clonotype originated in a woman in her forties or fifties with renal cell carcinoma. The source material was blood, sampled from a patient whose treatment included radiotherapy and nephrectomy. The chain has TRBV4-3 and TRBJ1-1; D call uncertain. CDR3 protein: CASSQRGSEAFF. The CDR3 region has the DNA TGCGCCAGCAGCCAAAGAGGGTCTGAAGCTTTCTTT.